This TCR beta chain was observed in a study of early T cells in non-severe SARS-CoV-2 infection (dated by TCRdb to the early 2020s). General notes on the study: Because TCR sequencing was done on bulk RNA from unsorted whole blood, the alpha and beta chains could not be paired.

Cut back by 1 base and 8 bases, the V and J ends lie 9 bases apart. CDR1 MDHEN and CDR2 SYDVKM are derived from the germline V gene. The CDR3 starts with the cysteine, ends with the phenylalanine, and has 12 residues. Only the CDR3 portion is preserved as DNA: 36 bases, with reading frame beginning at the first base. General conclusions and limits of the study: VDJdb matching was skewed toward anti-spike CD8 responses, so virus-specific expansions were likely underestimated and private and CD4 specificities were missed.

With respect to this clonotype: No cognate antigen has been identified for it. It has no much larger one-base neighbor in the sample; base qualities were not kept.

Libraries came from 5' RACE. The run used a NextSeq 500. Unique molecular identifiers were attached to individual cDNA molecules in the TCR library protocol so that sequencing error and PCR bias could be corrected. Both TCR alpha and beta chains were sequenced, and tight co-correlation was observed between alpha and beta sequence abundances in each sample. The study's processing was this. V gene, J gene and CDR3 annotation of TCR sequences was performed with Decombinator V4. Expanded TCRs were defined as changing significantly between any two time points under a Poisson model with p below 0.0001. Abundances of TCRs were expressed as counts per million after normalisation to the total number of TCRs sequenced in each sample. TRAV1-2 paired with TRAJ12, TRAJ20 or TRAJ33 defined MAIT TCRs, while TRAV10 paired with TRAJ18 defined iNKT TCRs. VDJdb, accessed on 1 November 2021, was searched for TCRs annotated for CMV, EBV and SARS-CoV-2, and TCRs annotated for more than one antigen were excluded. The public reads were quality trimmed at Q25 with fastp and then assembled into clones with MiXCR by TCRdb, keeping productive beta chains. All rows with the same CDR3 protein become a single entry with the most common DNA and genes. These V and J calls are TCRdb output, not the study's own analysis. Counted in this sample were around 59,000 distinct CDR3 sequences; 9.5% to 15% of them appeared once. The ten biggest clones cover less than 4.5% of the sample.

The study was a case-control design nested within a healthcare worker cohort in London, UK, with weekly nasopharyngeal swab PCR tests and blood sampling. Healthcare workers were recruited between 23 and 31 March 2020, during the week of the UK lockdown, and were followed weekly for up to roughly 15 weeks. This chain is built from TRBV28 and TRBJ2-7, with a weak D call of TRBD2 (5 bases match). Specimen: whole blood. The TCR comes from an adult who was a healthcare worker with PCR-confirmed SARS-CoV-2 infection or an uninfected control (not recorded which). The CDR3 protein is CASSLFPGKQYF. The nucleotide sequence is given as TGTGCCAGCAGTTTATTCCCGGGAAAGCAGTACTTC.